The 29 T cell receptor beta chains given below trace back to one sample, sequenced in a study of T cell responses to AZD1222 COVID-19 vaccine. Method: immunoSEQ multiplex PCR; TCRdb's copy keeps in-frame clones and lacks some. The table lists 150,000 or so clones, 92% of them singletons, with about 2.1% in the top ten. The sequencing used peripheral blood, collected on day 0 of AZD1222 vaccination. All receptors derive from an adult in good health.

This clone was seen a single time. The rearrangement uses TRBV27 and TRBJ1-1, with 12 bases matching TRBD1. The CDR3 spans 14 residues. Per germline, CDR1 MNHEY and CDR2 SMNVEV (reference sequence). The trim removed 5 bases at V and 6 bases at J, leaving 4 bases unmatched. The chain's CDR3 is CASSRDRGRPEAFF. CDR3 DNA: TGTGCCAGCAGTCGGGACAGGGGGCGGCCTGAAGCTTTCTTT.

The rearrangement uses TRBV7-9 and TRBJ2-7; TRBD1 matches at 8 bases. Germline-derived CDR1 and CDR2 are SEHNR and FQNEAQ (reference sequence). After removal of 5 bases from V and 1 base from J, the junction contained 1 base not matched to a gene. CDR3 length equals 13 residues. In DNA, the CDR3 is TGTGCCAGCAGCCAGGGGGCGTCCTACGAGCAGTACTTC. Translation gives CASSQGASYEQYF.

The genes are TRBV7-3 and TRBJ1-5; no reliable D call. This CDR3 spans 13 amino acids. Trimming stripped 1 base from V and 7 bases from J, with 8 bases between. Germline CDR1 reads SGHTA; CDR2 reads FQGTGA. CDR3 region: CASSLSPGQPQHF. The CDR3 DNA is TGTGCCAGCAGCTTAAGCCCGGGGCAGCCCCAGCATTTT.

This chain uses TRBV6-5 with TRBJ1-1; D is unclear. CDR3 size: 14 residues. Trimming took 7 bases from V and 1 from J, leaving 13 bases between them. Germline V lookup: CDR1 MNHEY, CDR2 SVGAGI. The CDR3 nucleotides are TGTGCCAGCACTCCCACATTCAAGAACACTGAAGCTTTCTTT. It encodes CASTPTFKNTEAFF.

The chain recombines TRBV5-1 with TRBJ1-5; D remains unclear. The CDR3 loop spans 13 amino acids. The ends were cut back, 0 bases at V and 4 bases at J, with 5 bases in the middle. CDR1 is SGHRS and CDR2 is YFSETQ in the germline V gene. The CDR3 here is CASSLGENQPQHF. The CDR3 nucleotides read TGCGCCAGCAGCTTGGGGGAAAATCAGCCCCAGCATTTT.

J is TRBJ2-4 and V is TRBV7-8, with 10 bases that match TRBD1. V trimming: 1 base; J trimming: 7 bases; junction bases outside the gene matches: 7. The CDR3 runs 16 residues. Germline V gene lookup returns CDR1 SGHVS and CDR2 FQNEAQ. The CDR3 loop reads CASSLGDRGVGNIQYF. Here the CDR3 DNA reads TGTGCCAGCAGCTTAGGGGACAGGGGAGTGGGGAACATTCAGTACTTC.

The rearrangement uses TRBV5-1 and TRBJ1-2, with D tentatively TRBD1 (5 bases). CDR3 length: 13 amino acids. Germline V CDR1 and CDR2: SGHRS, YFSETQ. V shed 0 bases and J shed 8 bases, with 11 bases lying between them. The CDR3: CASSLGGREGYTF. CDR3 nucleotide sequence: TGCGCCAGCAGCTTGGGGGGACGGGAAGGCTACACCTTC.

V usage is TRBV2 and J usage is TRBJ1-3; D is perhaps TRBD1 (5 bases). This CDR3 contains 14 residues. The ends were cut back, 5 bases at V and 4 bases at J, with 12 bases in the middle. In germline, CDR1 is SNHLY, CDR2 FYNNEI. In DNA, the CDR3 is TGTGCCAGCAGTACCGGGACGGTGGGAAACACCATATATTTT. Its protein is CASSTGTVGNTIYF.

The chain uses TRBV15 and TRBJ1-6, with 7 bases fitting TRBD1. Looked up from germline, CDR1 is LNHNV and CDR2 is YYDKDF (reference sequence). The V and J ends lost 3 bases and 10 bases, in that order; junction bases with no gene match: 12. The CDR3 has 16 residues. This CDR3 is CATSRWGAGGRSPLHF. DNA for the CDR3: TGTGCCACCAGCAGGTGGGGGGCAGGGGGAAGGTCACCCCTCCACTTT.

This clone was detected only once. The genes are TRBV19 and TRBJ2-5; no definite D call. The V end was cut by 0 bases, the J end by 5 bases, with 10 bases between. The CDR3 consists of 14 residues. CDR1 LNHDA and CDR2 SQIVND come from the germline V gene (reference sequence). This CDR3 is CASSIDLWRETQYF. The DNA of the CDR3 is TGTGCCAGTAGTATAGATCTATGGCGCGAGACCCAGTACTTC.

The V call is TRBV10-1, the J call TRBJ2-7; 9 nucleotides align to TRBD1. V lost 8 bases to trimming and J lost 0 bases; unmatched junction nucleotides: 5. In germline, CDR1 is WNHNN, CDR2 SYGVQD (reference sequence). This CDR3 has 14 amino acids. CDR3 region: CASATGGSSYEQYF. CDR3 in DNA: TGCGCCAGCGCGACAGGGGGGAGCTCCTACGAGCAGTACTTC.

This clone was seen once. CDR3 DNA: TGTGCCAGCAGCTTAGTACAGGGAGTCGGTATACGGGTGGAAGCTTTCTTT. The encoded protein is CASSLVQGVGIRVEAFF. The V gene is TRBV7-6, the J gene TRBJ1-1; maybe TRBD1 (6 bases). Trimming took 1 base from V and 8 from J, leaving 23 bases between them. Germline values: CDR1 SGHVS, CDR2 FNYEAQ. The CDR3 is 17 residues long.

The V and J genes are TRBV5-1 and TRBJ1-2; 7 bases match TRBD1. In germline, CDR1 is SGHRS, CDR2 YFSETQ. The CDR3 is made up of 15 amino acids. V trimming: 0 bases; J trimming: 4 bases; junction bases outside the gene matches: 6. The CDR3 sequence is CASSLADRLGYGYTF. The CDR3 nucleotides are TGCGCCAGCAGCTTGGCGGACAGGTTGGGCTATGGCTACACCTTC.

The chain links TRBV14 to TRBJ1-2; 8 bases match TRBD1. In germline, CDR1 is SGHDN, CDR2 FVKESK. The CDR3 is 12 amino acids. J was trimmed by 8 bases and V by 3 bases; bases with no gene match: 2. In nucleotides, the CDR3 is TGTGCCAGCAGCCAGACAGGGGACGGCTACACCTTC. This translates into CASSQTGDGYTF. Full variable domain (outside the CDR3, taken from reference TRBV14 and TRBJ1-2): EAGVTQFPSHSVIEKGQTVTLRCDPISGHDNLYWYRRVMGKEIKFLLHFVKESKQDESGMPNNRFLAERTGGTYSTLKVQPAELEDSGVYFCASSQTGDGYTFGSGTRLTVV.

V and J are TRBV7-3 and TRBJ2-3; 7 nucleotides match TRBD1. The trim removed 5 bases at V and 4 bases at J, leaving 9 bases unmatched. Per germline, CDR1 SGHTA and CDR2 FQGTGA. CDR3 length equals 15 residues. CDR3 amino acids: CASSPPTTGPDTQYF. CDR3 DNA: TGTGCCAGCAGCCCTCCCACGACAGGGCCAGATACGCAGTATTTT.

The genes are TRBV27 and TRBJ1-1, with 7 positions matching TRBD1. The CDR3 consists of 14 residues. Per germline, CDR1 MNHEY and CDR2 SMNVEV (reference sequence). J lost 4 bases, V lost 4 bases, and 6 bases had no gene match. CDR3 sequence reads: CASSSTGMGTEAFF. Written as DNA, the CDR3 is TGTGCCAGCAGTTCGACAGGGATGGGCACTGAAGCTTTCTTT.

The V gene is TRBV5-1, the J gene TRBJ2-2; TRBD1 might be the D (5 bases). This CDR3 region has 13 residues. V lost 5 bases and J lost 6, with 11 bases in between. Per germline, CDR1 SGHRS and CDR2 YFSETQ. The CDR3 DNA sequence: TGCGCCAGCAGGGGCAGGGTCTCCGGGGAGCTGTTTTTT. Translation gives CASRGRVSGELFF.

The chain is built from TRBV19 and TRBJ2-6; D may be TRBD1 or TRBD2 (5 bases each). The CDR3 is 18 residues long. Germline V gene data show CDR1 as LNHDA and CDR2 as SQIVND (reference sequence). V was clipped by 1 base and J by 0 bases, with 13 bases between them. The CDR3 is CASSIGGRASSGANVLTF. The CDR3 coding sequence is TGTGCCAGTAGTATAGGGGGACGGGCCTCCTCTGGGGCCAACGTCCTGACTTTC.

The V call is TRBV7-8, the J call TRBJ1-6; D ambiguous. In germline, CDR1 is SGHVS, CDR2 FQNEAQ. V lost 1 base and J lost 13, with 11 bases in between. There are 13 residues in the CDR3. CDR3 coding DNA: TGTGCCAGCAGCTTAGATAGGTTATCGCCCCTCCACTTT. Its protein is CASSLDRLSPLHF.

The V and J genes are TRBV12-3 or TRBV12-4 and TRBJ1-2, with 7 bases matching TRBD1. V shed 8 bases and J 6 bases; nucleotides not matched to a gene: 6. The CDR3 totals 12 residues. The CDR3 loop reads CASAGTEDGYTF. In DNA, the CDR3 is TGTGCCAGCGCCGGGACAGAGGATGGCTACACCTTC.

V is TRBV19 and J is TRBJ1-2, with D perhaps matching TRBD1 (5 bases). The CDR3 contains 14 residues. Trimming shortened V by 3 bases and J by 4 bases, and 12 bases separated the two germline ends. Per germline, CDR1 LNHDA and CDR2 SQIVND (reference sequence). DNA of the CDR3: TGTGCCAGTAGTATCTACGGGGACGCCTATGGCTACACCTTC. This codes for CASSIYGDAYGYTF.

Here the CDR3 DNA reads TGTGCCAGCAGCTTGGATCCTCGACAGGCAGAAAACACCGGGGAGCTGTTTTTT. Translation: CASSLDPRQAENTGELFF. The chain is built from TRBV5-4 and TRBJ2-2, with D possibly matching TRBD1 (6 bases). The V end was cut by 0 bases, the J end by 2 bases, with 17 bases between. Germline V CDR1 and CDR2: SGHNT, YYREEE (reference sequence). CDR3 length: 18 amino acids.

This sequence joins TRBV19 and TRBJ1-5; a possible D gene is TRBD1 (5 bases). Germline-derived CDR1 and CDR2 are LNHDA and SQIVND (reference sequence). V gave up 6 bases and J gave up 3 bases, with 12 bases separating them. CDR3 length equals 14 residues. This chain's CDR3 is CASSATVFNQPQHF. The CDR3, as DNA: TGTGCCAGTAGCGCGACAGTCTTCAATCAGCCCCAGCATTTT.

CDR3 bases: TGTGCCAGCAGTGCAAACAGGGGGCTTGGAGGAAACACCATATATTTT. It translates to CASSANRGLGGNTIYF. V gene TRBV2 combines with J gene TRBJ1-3, with TRBD1 matching 9 bases. In germline, CDR1 is SNHLY, CDR2 FYNNEI. The CDR3 runs 16 residues. J gave up 4 bases and V 4 bases, and 8 bases lay outside the gene matches.

The CDR3 sequence: CASSLGSLDSPLHF. CDR3 bases: TGCGCCAGCAGCTTGGGATCTTTGGATTCACCCCTCCACTTT. V gene TRBV5-1 combines with J gene TRBJ1-6; no definite D call. Germline CDR1 and CDR2: SGHRS and YFSETQ. V was shortened by 0 bases and J by 8 bases, with 9 bases between the two germline ends. The CDR3 spans 14 residues.

V and J are TRBV10-3 and TRBJ1-2; unclear D gene. The CDR3 runs 12 residues. From germline, CDR1 is ENHRY and CDR2 SYGVKD. The V end was cut by 11 bases, the J end by 6 bases, with 16 bases between. The CDR3 is CAAHWAPHGYTF. CDR3 sequence (DNA): TGTGCCGCCCATTGGGCTCCCCATGGCTACACCTTC.

The chain has TRBV7-2 and TRBJ2-1; 9 bases are shared with TRBD1. The germline CDR1 and CDR2 sequences are SGHTA and FQGNSA. The CDR3 runs 16 residues. V was pared by 1 base and J by 9 bases, with 10 bases of the junction left unmatched. CDR3 region: CASSLGGGTGIGEQFF. DNA of the CDR3: TGTGCCAGCAGCTTAGGGGGGGGGACAGGGATAGGTGAGCAGTTCTTC.

The chain combines TRBV2 with TRBJ1-1, with 10 bases aligning to TRBD1. CDR1 SNHLY and CDR2 FYNNEI come from the germline V gene. The V and J ends lost 2 bases and 1 base, in that order; junction bases with no gene match: 13. The CDR3 runs to 19 residues. The CDR3 DNA reads as TGTGCCAGCAGTGAATATCTCGGGACAGGGGAATTAGAGAACACTGAAGCTTTCTTT. Protein product: CASSEYLGTGELENTEAFF.

The chain is built from TRBV4-2 and TRBJ2-6; TRBD1 matches at 8 bases. The CDR3 loop spans 19 amino acids. The V gene's germline CDR1 is LGHNA and CDR2 YNFKEQ. J gave up 0 bases and V 0 bases, and 7 bases lay outside the gene matches. This CDR3 is CASSQDRAGGASGANVLTF. CDR3 nucleotide sequence: TGTGCCAGCAGCCAAGATCGGGCAGGGGGCGCCTCTGGGGCCAACGTCCTGACTTTC.